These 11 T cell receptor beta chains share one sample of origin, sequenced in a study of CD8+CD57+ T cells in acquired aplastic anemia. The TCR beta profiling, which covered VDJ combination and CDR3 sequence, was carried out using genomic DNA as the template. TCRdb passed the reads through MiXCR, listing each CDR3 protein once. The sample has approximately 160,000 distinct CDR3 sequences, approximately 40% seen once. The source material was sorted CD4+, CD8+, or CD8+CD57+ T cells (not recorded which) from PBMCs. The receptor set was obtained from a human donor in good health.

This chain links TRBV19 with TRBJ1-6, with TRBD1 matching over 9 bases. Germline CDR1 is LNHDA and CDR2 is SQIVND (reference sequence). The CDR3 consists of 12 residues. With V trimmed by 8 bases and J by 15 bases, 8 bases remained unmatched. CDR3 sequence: CASWAGQGRLHF. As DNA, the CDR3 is TGTGCCAGTTGGGCGGGACAGGGCCGCCTCCACTTT.

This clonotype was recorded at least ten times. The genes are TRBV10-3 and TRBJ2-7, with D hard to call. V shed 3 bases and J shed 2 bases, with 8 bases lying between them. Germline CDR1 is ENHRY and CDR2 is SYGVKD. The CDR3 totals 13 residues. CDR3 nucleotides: TGTGCCATCAGTGACAGGTCAACCTACGAGCAGTACTTC. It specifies CAISDRSTYEQYF.

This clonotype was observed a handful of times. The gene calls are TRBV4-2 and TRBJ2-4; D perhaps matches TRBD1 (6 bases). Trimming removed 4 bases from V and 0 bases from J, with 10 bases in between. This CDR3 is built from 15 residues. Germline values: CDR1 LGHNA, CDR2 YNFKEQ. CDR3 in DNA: TGTGCCAGCAGCCGGGACACCCTAGCCAAAAACATTCAGTACTTC. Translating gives CASSRDTLAKNIQYF.

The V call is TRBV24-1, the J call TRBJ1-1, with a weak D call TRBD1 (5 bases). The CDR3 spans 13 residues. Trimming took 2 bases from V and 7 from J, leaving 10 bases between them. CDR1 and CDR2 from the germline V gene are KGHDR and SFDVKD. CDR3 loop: CATSDSGQVEAFF. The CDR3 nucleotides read TGTGCCACCAGTGATTCAGGACAAGTTGAAGCTTTCTTT.

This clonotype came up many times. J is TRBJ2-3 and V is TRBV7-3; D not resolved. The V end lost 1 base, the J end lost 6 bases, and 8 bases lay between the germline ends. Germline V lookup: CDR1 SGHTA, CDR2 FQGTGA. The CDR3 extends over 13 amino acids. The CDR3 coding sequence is TGTGCCAGCAGCTTAATGATGACGGATACGCAGTATTTT. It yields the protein CASSLMMTDTQYF. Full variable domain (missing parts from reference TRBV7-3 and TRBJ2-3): GAGVSQTPSNKVTEKGKYVELRCDPISGHTALYWYRQSLGQGPEFLIYFQGTGAADDSGLPNDRFFAVRPEGSVSTLKIQRTERGDSAVYLCASSLMMTDTQYFGPGTRLTVL.

The CDR3 DNA reads as TGTGCCACCAGACTAGCGGGGGGTTACAATGAGCAGTTCTTC. It translates to CATRLAGGYNEQFF. V gene TRBV19 combines with J gene TRBJ2-1; 13 nucleotides line up with TRBD2. The CDR3 contains 14 residues. Per germline, CDR1 LNHDA and CDR2 SQIVND (reference sequence). V was pared by 10 bases and J by 4 bases, with 4 bases of the junction left unmatched. Supplemented by reference TRBV19 and TRBJ2-1, the full variable domain reads DGGITQSPKYLFRKEGQNVTLSCEQNLNHDAMYWYRQDPGQGLRLIYYSQIVNDFQKGDIAEGYSVSREKKESFPLTVTSAQKNPTAFYLCATRLAGGYNEQFFGPGTRLTVL.

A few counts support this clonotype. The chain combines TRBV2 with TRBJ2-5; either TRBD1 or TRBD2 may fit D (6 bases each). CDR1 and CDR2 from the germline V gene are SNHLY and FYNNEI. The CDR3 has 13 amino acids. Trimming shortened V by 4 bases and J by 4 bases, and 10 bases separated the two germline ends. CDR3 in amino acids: CASSGGGLETQYF. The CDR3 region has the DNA TGTGCCAGCAGTGGAGGGGGACTAGAGACCCAGTACTTC.

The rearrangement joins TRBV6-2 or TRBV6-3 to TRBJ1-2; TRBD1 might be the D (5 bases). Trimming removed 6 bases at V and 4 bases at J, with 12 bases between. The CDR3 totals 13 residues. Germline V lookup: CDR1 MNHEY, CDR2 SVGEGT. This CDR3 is CASSRQRGYGYTF. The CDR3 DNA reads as TGTGCCAGCAGCCGACAGAGAGGCTATGGCTACACCTTC.

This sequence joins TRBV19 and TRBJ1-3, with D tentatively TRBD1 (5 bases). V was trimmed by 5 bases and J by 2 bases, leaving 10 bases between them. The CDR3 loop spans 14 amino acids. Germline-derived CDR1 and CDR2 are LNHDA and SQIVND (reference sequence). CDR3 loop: CASSQGGPGNTIYF. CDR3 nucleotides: TGTGCCAGTAGTCAGGGAGGTCCTGGAAACACCATATATTTT.

The DNA of the CDR3 is TGTGCCAGCAGCCGCGTGGGGACCGGGGAGCTGTTTTTT. It specifies CASSRVGTGELFF. The J gene is TRBJ2-2, the V gene TRBV7-2; D is uncertain. Per the germline V gene, CDR1 is SGHTA and CDR2 is FQGNSA. V was trimmed by 5 bases and J by 5 bases, leaving 9 bases between them. CDR3 length: 13 residues.

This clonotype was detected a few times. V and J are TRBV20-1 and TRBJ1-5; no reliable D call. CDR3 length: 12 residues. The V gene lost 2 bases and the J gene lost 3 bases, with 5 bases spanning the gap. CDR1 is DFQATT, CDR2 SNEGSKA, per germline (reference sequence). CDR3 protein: CSARQPNQPQHF. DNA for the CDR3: TGCAGTGCTAGACAGCCCAATCAGCCCCAGCATTTT.